These T cell receptor beta chains were read from a single sample in a study of cytomegalovirus exposure and HLA in healthy donors. Sequenced by immunoSEQ multiplex PCR; TCRdb stores in-frame clones only, minus some. The sample yields roughly 220,000 clones, approximately 80% seen once. The sequenced sample consisted of PBMCs. The receptors here all came from a woman between 25 and 40 years old in good health and CMV-seropositive. Both conserved end residues are part of each CDR3. D genes are given only for firm matches. Clone size is stated in some rows and not others, as once, few, many or a class when expanded.

.,.,TRBV10-3,TRBJ1-2,TGTGCCATCAGTGAGGCGGGGAAGGGGAACTATGGCTACACCTTC,CAISEAGKGNYGYTF
TRBD1,.,TRBV2,TRBJ1-2,TGTGCCAGCAGAATTGGACAGGGTCAAAACTATGGCTACACCTTC,CASRIGQGQNYGYTF
TRBD1,.,TRBV19,TRBJ2-3,TGTGCCAGTAGCAACCGAGGGGGCCAAGATACGCAGTATTTT,CASSNRGGQDTQYF
.,.,TRBV7-2,TRBJ2-1,TGTGCCAGCAGCTTAGGGGGCTCCTACAATGAGCAGTTCTTC,CASSLGGSYNEQFF
TRBD1,.,TRBV6-5,TRBJ2-1,TGTGCCAGCAGTTACTTGCTAAGGCCAGGGGGTCTTGAGCAGTTCTTC,CASSYLLRPGGLEQFF
.,.,TRBV18,TRBJ1-4,TGTGCCAGCTCACCAGGAGCGGAAAAGGAAAAACTGTTTTTT,CASSPGAEKEKLFF
.,.,TRBV6-1,TRBJ2-5,TGTGCCAGCAGTGTTTCAGCCCAAGAGACCCAGTACTTC,CASSVSAQETQYF
TRBD1,.,TRBV7-2,TRBJ1-1,TGTGCCAGCAGCCCTCGACAGGGATTTGATGAAGCTTTCTTT,CASSPRQGFDEAFF
TRBD2,few,TRBV7-2,TRBJ2-5,TGTGCCAGCAGCTCCTCGGGACTAGTGATAGAGACCCAGTACTTC,CASSSSGLVIETQYF
.,.,TRBV7-9,TRBJ2-6,TGTGCCAGCAGCCAAAAAAGACAATCCCCCGACTCTGGGGCCAACGTCCTGACTTTC,CASSQKRQSPDSGANVLTF
.,few,TRBV29-1,TRBJ1-1,TGCAGCGTCAGATCAAACACTGAAGCTTTCTTT,CSVRSNTEAFF
.,.,TRBV25-1,TRBJ1-1,TGTGCCAGCAGTGAGGGCTTGAACACTGAAGCTTTCTTT,CASSEGLNTEAFF
.,.,TRBV5-6,TRBJ1-5,TGTGCCAGCACCTCTGGCAATCAGCCCCAGCATTTT,CASTSGNQPQHF
.,.,TRBV5-1,TRBJ1-1,TGCGCCAGCAGCGGCGGGGGCACTGAAGCTTTCTTT,CASSGGGTEAFF
TRBD1,.,TRBV5-1,TRBJ1-1,TGCGCCAGCAGCGCCAACCGGGACAGAGCTTTCTTT,CASSANRDRAFF
.,.,TRBV7-2,TRBJ2-5,TGTGCCAGCAGCTTAAGCGAGTACCAAGAGACCCAGTACTTC,CASSLSEYQETQYF
TRBD1,.,TRBV19,TRBJ2-7,TGTGCCAGTAGTCTCAGACCGGGACAGGGAGGCGAGCAGTACTTC,CASSLRPGQGGEQYF
.,.,TRBV28,TRBJ1-2,TGTGCCAGCAGCTTCCTGGGGGGCCTATTCAACTATGGCTACACCTTC,CASSFLGGLFNYGYTF
.,.,TRBV19,TRBJ2-7,TGTGCCAGTAGTATAGATCTATGGAGACAGACCTACGAGCAGTACTTC,CASSIDLWRQTYEQYF
.,.,TRBV27,TRBJ2-1,TGTGCCAGCAGCCCTTACGGGCCCCTTAACTACAATGAGCAGTTCTTC,CASSPYGPLNYNEQFF
TRBD1,.,TRBV6-4,TRBJ1-1,TGTGCCAGCAGGATGACAGGGGGCGCAACTGAAGCTTTCTTT,CASRMTGGATEAFF
.,.,TRBV12-2,TRBJ1-1,TGTGCAAGTCGCTTAGCGGGGGAATGCGGCACTGAAGCTTTCTTT,CASRLAGECGTEAFF
.,few,TRBV10-1,TRBJ2-7,TGCGCCAGCAGCGGCCGATTATCCTACGAGCAGTACTTC,CASSGRLSYEQYF
.,few,TRBV6-5,TRBJ2-6,TGTGCCAGCACCCGGGGGCCAGGGGCCAACGTCCTGACTTTC,CASTRGPGANVLTF
TRBD1,.,TRBV19,TRBJ1-4,TGTGCCAGTAGCCAAAACAGGGGGGAGAATGAAAAACTGTTTTTT,CASSQNRGENEKLFF
.,.,TRBV5-1,TRBJ2-5,TGCGCCAGCAGGATCTCAGGGAACTCCCAAGAGACCCAGTACTTC,CASRISGNSQETQYF
.,.,TRBV5-1,TRBJ1-1,TGCGCCAGCAGCTTGGCAGGCATGAACACTGAAGCTTTCTTT,CASSLAGMNTEAFF
.,.,TRBV6-1,TRBJ1-2,TGTGCCAGCAGTGAGTTGTCTGGCCCCAACTATGGCTACACCTTC,CASSELSGPNYGYTF
.,.,TRBV6-1,TRBJ1-5,TGTGCCAGCAAGGACCTCCTAGCCAGCAATCAGCCCCAGCATTTT,CASKDLLASNQPQHF
.,.,TRBV7-6,TRBJ1-2,TGTGCCAGCAGCTTAGGGTCAGGTTCTAACTATGGCTACACCTTC,CASSLGSGSNYGYTF
.,.,TRBV28,TRBJ1-5,TGTGCCAGCAGCTTAACCGCCCGGTTATTAGGCCCCCAGCATTTT,CASSLTARLLGPQHF
.,.,TRBV7-9,TRBJ1-2,TGTGCCAGCAGCTTAGAAGGGGCCTATGGCTACACCTTC,CASSLEGAYGYTF
.,many,TRBV7-8,TRBJ2-1,TGTGCCAGCAGCAAATCATCTTTGACGTTCTACAATGAGCAGTTCTTC,CASSKSSLTFYNEQFF
.,.,TRBV29-1,TRBJ1-3,TGCAGCGTTGAGGACACGGCTGGAAACACCATATATTTT,CSVEDTAGNTIYF
.,.,TRBV5-1,TRBJ1-2,TGCGCCAGCCATAATCCGGTGGATATGGGCTACACCTTC,CASHNPVDMGYTF
.,.,TRBV5-1,TRBJ2-7,TGCGCCAGCAGCAGCAATTACGAGCAGTACTTC,CASSSNYEQYF
.,.,TRBV30,TRBJ1-5,TGTGCCTGGAGTTCTGGGGCCGGGTGGAGCAATCAGCCCCAGCATTTT,CAWSSGAGWSNQPQHF
.,.,TRBV5-1,TRBJ1-4,TGCGCCAGCAGCCCGAGGTCAACTAATGAAAAACTGTTTTTT,CASSPRSTNEKLFF
.,few,TRBV7-2,TRBJ2-1,TGTGCCAGCACAGAGGACTTCGGGACGAATGAGCAGTTCTTC,CASTEDFGTNEQFF
.,once,TRBV6-5,TRBJ2-7,TGTGCCAGCAGCTCCCGAGTCGGCGAGCAGTACTTC,CASSSRVGEQYF
TRBD2,.,TRBV6-1,TRBJ2-1,TGTGCCAGCATGGATCGGGGGGATATCAATGAGCAGTTCTTC,CASMDRGDINEQFF
TRBD1,.,TRBV4-1,TRBJ1-2,TGCGCCAGCAGCCCAGGGACAGAGACTAACTATGGCTACACCTTC,CASSPGTETNYGYTF
.,.,TRBV7-3,TRBJ2-1,TGTGCCAGCAGCTTAACGGCTGAGACTGAGCAGTTCTTC,CASSLTAETEQFF
.,.,TRBV15,TRBJ2-5,TGTGCCACCAGCAGAGCCCTAGGAAAGACCCAGTACTTC,CATSRALGKTQYF
.,.,TRBV7-2,TRBJ1-2,TGTGCCAGCAGCGCCCGGGGAGGGTATGGCTACACCTTC,CASSARGGYGYTF
.,once,TRBV11-3,TRBJ1-1,TGTGCCAGCAGCCTTACAACAGGGACTGAAGCTTTCTTT,CASSLTTGTEAFF
TRBD1,.,TRBV29-1,TRBJ2-7,TGCAGCGTTAAGGGACAGGGCTCCTACGAGCAGTACTTC,CSVKGQGSYEQYF
TRBD1,.,TRBV7-3,TRBJ2-7,TGTGCCAGCAGCCCTTATCGGGACAGTCACGAGCAGTACTTC,CASSPYRDSHEQYF
TRBD1,.,TRBV7-9,TRBJ2-2,TGTGCCAGCAGCTTAGCCCGGACAGGGACGGCCGGGGAGCTGTTTTTT,CASSLARTGTAGELFF
.,.,TRBV5-4,TRBJ1-4,TGTGCCAGCAGCATCCTTAACGGAGCTAATGAAAAACTGTTTTTT,CASSILNGANEKLFF
.,.,TRBV6-1,TRBJ1-1,TGTGCCAGCAGTGAAGTAAGGGTCGGGGGTGAAGCTTTCTTT,CASSEVRVGGEAFF
.,.,TRBV27,TRBJ2-1,TGTGCCAGCAGCTCTAATTGGGCTAGCAAGCAGTTCTTC,CASSSNWASKQFF
.,.,TRBV6-1,TRBJ1-2,TGTGCCAGCAGTGAAGGGAGGGGCTACACCTTC,CASSEGRGYTF
.,.,TRBV4-1,TRBJ1-2,TGCGCCAGCAGCCCGGACAGATCTAACTATGGCTACACCTTC,CASSPDRSNYGYTF
TRBD2,.,TRBV10-3,TRBJ2-3,TGTGCCATCAGTGAGTCCACTAGCGCCCCCACAGATACGCAGTATTTT,CAISESTSAPTDTQYF
.,.,TRBV5-1,TRBJ1-2,TGCGCCAGCAGCTTGGATCGCGTTCAGGGGTTATATGGCTACACCTTC,CASSLDRVQGLYGYTF
.,once,TRBV2,TRBJ2-7,TGTGCCAGCAACTCTCTAGGGGGATACGAGCAGTACTTC,CASNSLGGYEQYF